The present T cell receptor beta chain was sequenced within a study of T cell changes during pregnancy in multiple sclerosis. Generated by immunoSEQ multiplex PCR, the TCRdb table keeps only in-frame clones and is missing some. The profile covers about 74,000 clones, with 80% to 95% appearing a single time and 3.7% taken by the ten largest. This receptor was taken from a female donor in good health, enrolled as a control in a pregnancy study. This specimen was peripheral blood, taken after pregnancy.

CDR3 amino acids: CASRDSQNTDTQYF. CDR3 sequence (DNA): TGCGCCAGCCGGGACTCCCAGAACACAGATACGCAGTATTTT. The chain has TRBV4-1 and TRBJ2-3, with TRBD2 as a possible D gene (6 bases). Deletions cut 8 bases from V and 2 bases from J, with 14 bases between. Germline V gene lookup returns CDR1 MGHRA and CDR2 YSYEKL. The length of the CDR3 is 14 residues.